The clone carrying this T cell receptor (beta chain) is a singleton in its sample. Participants' own reports of clinical history determined their cohort assignment. V trimming: 4 bases; J trimming: 5 bases; junction bases outside the gene matches: 19. The germline CDR1 and CDR2 sequences are LGHDT and YNNKEL (reference sequence). The length of the CDR3 is 18 residues. Clones were sequenced by immunoSEQ multiplex PCR, and TCRdb holds only the in-frame ones, with some missing. The sample records about 200,000 clones, just over 85% being singletons. This sample is part of a study of blood T cell repertoires in COVID-19. As for the study in general: Donors in the United States, Italy and Spain gave samples during acute or convalescent COVID-19. The cDNA or gDNA used as material had been derived from T cells, B-cell-depleted T cells, or PBMCs.

Input material: PBMCs or T cells enriched from blood (not recorded which). The sequence came from a woman aged 40 to 50 with acute COVID-19. The chain uses TRBV3-1 (or the pseudogene TRBV3-2) and TRBJ2-7; 8 bases fit TRBD2. The CDR3 bases are TGTGCCAGCAGCCCGGGGCCGGGGAGCGGGAGAATAAGGCACGAGCAGTACTTC. It yields the protein CASSPGPGSGRIRHEQYF.